This entry lists 18 T cell receptor beta chains sequenced from one sample in a study of cytomegalovirus exposure and HLA in healthy donors (dated by TCRdb to the late 2010s). The library was prepared using the immunoSEQ multiplex PCR assay. For the multiplex PCR, a mixture combining 60 forward primers for TCR Vbeta segments and 13 reverse primers for TCR Jbeta segments was used. TCRdb limited this immuneACCESS table to in-frame rearrangements with V and J called. A share of clones is missing; checked studies link under half to unresolved V genes, and the rest is unexplained. The sample table records 100,000 to 140,000 clones; 82% of these occur just once. The biggest ten clones account for less than 3% of the sample. Sequencing was performed on PBMCs. The receptors were gathered from a man younger than 40 in good health and CMV-seropositive.

This chain links TRBV7-9 with TRBJ2-3; D gene uncertain. The V and J ends lost 0 bases and 2 bases respectively, with 9 bases between them. Germline V gene sequence: CDR1 SEHNR, CDR2 FQNEAQ (reference sequence). The CDR3 is made up of 15 amino acids. CDR3 amino acids: CASSLAGSPTDTQYF. CDR3 DNA sequence: TGTGCCAGCAGCTTAGCGGGTAGCCCCACAGATACGCAGTATTTT.

The J gene is TRBJ1-4, the V gene TRBV2; a possible D gene is TRBD1 (5 bases). The germline V and J ends were trimmed by 10 bases and 1 base, with 19 bases remaining between them. Looked up from germline, CDR1 is SNHLY and CDR2 is FYNNEI. There are 16 residues in the CDR3. The CDR3 region has the DNA TGTGCCACCCAAAGTTGGGGAGGGGAAACTAATGAAAAACTGTTTTTT. It encodes CATQSWGGETNEKLFF.

This chain connects TRBV12-5 to TRBJ2-7; tentatively, D is TRBD2 (6 bases). Deletions cut 9 bases from V and 0 bases from J, with 18 bases between. CDR1 LGHNT and CDR2 FRNRAP come from the germline V gene. This CDR3 is 15 amino acids long. In DNA, the CDR3 is TGTGCTAGGTTAAACTTAAGCGGGTTCTCCTACGAGCAGTACTTC. It specifies CARLNLSGFSYEQYF.

This chain connects TRBV7-8 to TRBJ1-4, with a weak D call TRBD1 (5 bases). This CDR3 has 16 amino acids. Trimming took 5 bases from V and 0 from J, leaving 13 bases between them. Germline CDR1 is SGHVS and CDR2 is FQNEAQ. The CDR3 DNA reads as TGTGCCAGCAGCGGGGGGTGGGGATCAACTAATGAAAAACTGTTTTTT. Its protein product is CASSGGWGSTNEKLFF.

The CDR3 bases are TGTGCCAGCATACAGGGGGCGAATCAGCCCCAGCATTTT. The encoded protein is CASIQGANQPQHF. V is TRBV2 and J is TRBJ1-5; TRBD1 matches 9 bases. In germline, CDR1 is SNHLY, CDR2 FYNNEI. CDR3 length equals 13 residues. Unmatched junction bases numbered 2, after V lost 7 bases and J lost 4 bases.

In regard to this clone: At one end the junction does not follow the germline gene, possibly because of a read error. This chain connects TRBV6-4 to TRBJ2-6, with a weak D call TRBD1 (5 bases). CDR3 length equals 15 residues. Per the germline V gene, CDR1 is MRHNA and CDR2 is SNTAGT. The CDR3 DNA sequence: TGTGCCAGCAGTGAGGACAACTCTGGGGCCAACGGCCTGACTTTC. This gives the protein CASSEDNSGANGLTF.

Only one count was recorded for this clone. This chain uses TRBV10-1 with TRBJ1-6; D is possibly TRBD1 (5 bases). V was shortened by 0 bases and J by 8 bases, with 11 bases between the two germline ends. CDR3 size: 15 residues. Germline values: CDR1 WNHNN, CDR2 SYGVQD (reference sequence). CDR3 bases: TGCGCCAGCAGTGAGTCCTTTCCGGGGGATTCACCCCTCCACTTT. Translated, it gives CASSESFPGDSPLHF.

With respect to this clone: An end of the junction does not agree with germline; a read error may underlie this. The chain's CDR3 is CSSTKWGDRSGNTIYF. CDR3 bases: TGTTCCAGCACCAAGTGGGGGGATCGCTCTGGAAACACCATATATTTT. J is TRBJ1-3 and V is TRBV7-9; a weak D match, TRBD1 (5 bases). The germline CDR1 and CDR2 sequences are SEHNR and FQNEAQ (reference sequence). The CDR3 loop spans 16 amino acids.

The rearrangement joins TRBV15 to TRBJ2-7; 9 nucleotides match TRBD2. The CDR3 runs to 13 residues. J lost 3 bases, V lost 11 bases, and 8 bases had no gene match. Germline CDR1 is LNHNV and CDR2 is YYDKDF (reference sequence). The CDR3, as DNA: TGTGCCCGCGGGAGGGACACCGACTACGAGCAGTACTTC. Translated, it gives CARGRDTDYEQYF.

The V and J genes are TRBV2 and TRBJ1-1; 7 nucleotides match TRBD1. CDR3 length equals 17 residues. CDR1 and CDR2 (germline): SNHLY, FYNNEI. J was trimmed by 5 bases and V by 6 bases; bases with no gene match: 18. CDR3 loop: CASRDWDSAKKGTEAFF. The CDR3 DNA is TGTGCCAGCAGAGACTGGGACAGTGCGAAAAAGGGGACTGAAGCTTTCTTT.

The rearrangement joins TRBV18 to TRBJ2-7, with 7 bases aligning to TRBD1. The germline V gene encodes CDR1 KGHSH and CDR2 LQKENI. The V and J ends lost 3 bases and 3 bases, in that order; junction bases with no gene match: 8. The CDR3 totals 15 residues. Here the CDR3 reads CASSPRQGTVYEQYF. Written as DNA, the CDR3 is TGTGCCAGCTCACCGAGACAGGGCACGGTCTACGAGCAGTACTTC.

The genes are TRBV6-6 and TRBJ1-2; the match to TRBD1 covers 8 bases. Losses at the gene ends were 6 bases for V and 7 bases for J; bases not matched to a gene: 10. The CDR3 has 14 amino acids. The V gene's germline CDR1 is MNHNY and CDR2 SVGAGI (reference sequence). The CDR3 DNA follows: TGTGCCAGCAGCCCCGGACAGGGAGGAAGTGGCTACACCTTC. As protein: CASSPGQGGSGYTF.

The J gene is TRBJ1-1, the V gene TRBV6-5; D gene unclear. Germline CDR1 MNHEY, CDR2 SVGAGI. The CDR3 is 13 amino acids. With 6 bases removed from V and 4 bases from J, the gap between germline ends came to 12 bases. CDR3 DNA sequence: TGTGCCAGCAGCCCCGGGATGATCACTGAAGCTTTCTTT. As protein: CASSPGMITEAFF.

Comments on this clone: Sequence at one end of the junction differs from germline and may be a read error. The V and J genes are TRBV7-7 and TRBJ2-5; D is uncertain. Gene TRBJ2-7 matches the end of the DNA better, so the J call may be wrong. The CDR3 covers 13 residues. Looked up from germline, CDR1 is SSHAT and CDR2 is FNYEAQ (reference sequence). DNA for the CDR3: TGTGCTAGCAGCTTAAATCCCTCCTACGAGCAGTACTTC. This encodes CASSLNPSYEQYF.

The rearrangement links TRBV10-1 to TRBJ2-2; tentative D call: TRBD1 (6 bases). The CDR3 has 13 residues. Between the trimmed V and J ends, which lost 6 bases and 5 bases, there was a span of 10 bases. The germline gives CDR1 WNHNN, CDR2 SYGVQD (reference sequence). The CDR3 DNA is TGCGCCAGCAGCTCACAGGGTACCGGGGAGCTGTTTTTT. Protein product: CASSSQGTGELFF.

The chain recombines TRBV13 with TRBJ2-7, with 12 bases that match TRBD2. The V gene's germline CDR1 is PRHDT and CDR2 FYEKMQ (reference sequence). The trim removed 5 bases at V and 2 bases at J, leaving 1 base unmatched. The CDR3 has 14 residues. DNA of the CDR3: TGTGCCAGCAGCCCTAGCGGGGGGGCCTACGAGCAGTACTTC. Its translation: CASSPSGGAYEQYF.

J is TRBJ1-2 and V is TRBV15, with 9 positions matching TRBD1. V lost 3 bases and J lost 5; bases outside the gene matches: 1. Germline values: CDR1 LNHNV, CDR2 YYDKDF (reference sequence). This CDR3 contains 13 residues. Written as DNA, the CDR3 is TGTGCCACCAGCAGGGGGACAGGGTATGGCTACACCTTC. Amino acid sequence: CATSRGTGYGYTF.

The count of this clone is one. The J gene is TRBJ1-2, the V gene TRBV2; tentative D call: TRBD1 (5 bases). Germline V CDR1 and CDR2: SNHLY, FYNNEI. The V end was cut by 5 bases, the J end by 6 bases, with 16 bases between. The CDR3 contains 14 residues. CDR3 in DNA: TGTGCCAGCAGTTTAACGGGGGGGGGTGATGGCTACACCTTC. It specifies CASSLTGGGDGYTF.